One sample yielded the 30 T cell receptor beta chains listed below, sequenced in a study of blood T cell repertoires in COVID-19. Generated by immunoSEQ multiplex PCR, the TCRdb table keeps only in-frame clones and is missing some. The repertoire holds around 76,000 clones, with 81% as singletons. The sequenced material came from peripheral blood. All receptors derive from a woman between 70 and 85 years old with acute or convalescent COVID-19.

The CDR3 sequence is CASIQGTYEQYF. DNA for the CDR3: TGTGCCAGCATTCAGGGGACCTACGAGCAGTACTTC. This chain connects TRBV27 to TRBJ2-7; D is perhaps TRBD1 (6 bases). V was pared by 7 bases and J by 2 bases, with 9 bases between. The CDR3 totals 12 residues. CDR1 is MNHEY, CDR2 SMNVEV, per germline (reference sequence).

The CDR3 nucleotides are TGTGCCAGCAGCCTCGGACAGGGCTACTCTGGAAACACCATATATTTT. Translating gives CASSLGQGYSGNTIYF. The V gene is TRBV11-2, the J gene TRBJ1-3; 8 bases are shared with TRBD1. Trimming cost V 5 bases and J 0 bases; bases outside gene matches: 6. CDR3 length: 16 amino acids. Germline V gives CDR1 SGHAT, CDR2 FQNNGV.

This rearrangement joins TRBV3-1 (or the pseudogene TRBV3-2) to TRBJ1-1; unclear D gene. Germline loops: CDR1 LGHDT, CDR2 YNNKEL (reference sequence). Between the trimmed V and J ends, which lost 2 bases and 1 base, there was a span of 8 bases. The CDR3 totals 14 residues. The CDR3, as DNA: TGTGCCAGCAGCCAATCGGGAGCGAACACTGAAGCTTTCTTT. It is translated as CASSQSGANTEAFF.

The chain joins TRBV6-5 to TRBJ1-3, with 9 bases that match TRBD1. The trim removed 8 bases at V and 1 base at J, leaving 6 bases unmatched. The CDR3 loop spans 15 amino acids. Germline V gene data show CDR1 as MNHEY and CDR2 as SVGAGI. The DNA for the CDR3 is TGTGCCAGCCTAGCCGGGACAGGGTCTGGAAACACCATATATTTT. It specifies CASLAGTGSGNTIYF.

This clone has ten or more counts. J is TRBJ2-2 and V is TRBV19; 10 nucleotides agree with TRBD1. The junction had 8 bases not matched to a gene; V was cut back by 5 bases and J by 5 bases. Per germline, CDR1 LNHDA and CDR2 SQIVND (reference sequence). This CDR3 spans 16 amino acids. The CDR3 bases are TGTGCCAGTAGTCCAACTGACAGGGGGCTGACCGGGGAGCTGTTTTTT. This sequence encodes CASSPTDRGLTGELFF. Full variable domain (outside the CDR3, taken from reference TRBV19 and TRBJ2-2): DGGITQSPKYLFRKEGQNVTLSCEQNLNHDAMYWYRQDPGQGLRLIYYSQIVNDFQKGDIAEGYSVSREKKESFPLTVTSAQKNPTAFYLCASSPTDRGLTGELFFGEGSRLTVL.

The chain links TRBV7-9 to TRBJ1-1, with 8 bases aligning to TRBD1. V lost 5 bases, J lost 9 bases, and 17 bases stayed unmatched. Germline CDR1 and CDR2: SEHNR and FQNEAQ (reference sequence). This CDR3 contains 16 residues. The chain's CDR3 is CASSQWQGAGVRQAFF. The CDR3 DNA sequence: TGTGCCAGCAGCCAATGGCAGGGGGCAGGGGTCCGCCAAGCTTTCTTT.

This clone appeared once. The rearrangement joins TRBV11-2 to TRBJ1-6, with 8 bases matching TRBD1. This CDR3 region has 14 residues. Unmatched junction bases numbered 7, after V lost 5 bases and J lost 10 bases. Germline V CDR1 and CDR2: SGHAT, FQNNGV. The CDR3, as DNA: TGTGCCAGCAGCCTTGGACAGGGACAATCACCCCTCCACTTT. It codes for CASSLGQGQSPLHF.

The V and J genes are TRBV18 and TRBJ2-1; D possibly corresponds to TRBD2 (5 bases). The CDR3 extends over 15 amino acids. The germline V gene has CDR1 KGHSH and CDR2 LQKENI. Deletions cut 3 bases from V and 5 bases from J, with 14 bases between. The CDR3 loop is CASSPNWESHNEQFF. The CDR3, as DNA: TGTGCCAGCTCACCTAACTGGGAGTCGCACAATGAGCAGTTCTTC.

This clone was counted a single time. The CDR3 nucleotides are TGTGCCAGCTCACCACCGACAGTCCCAGGCGATACGCAGTATTTT. Residues: CASSPPTVPGDTQYF. V usage is TRBV18 and J usage is TRBJ2-3; D might be TRBD1 (5 bases). The CDR3 is 15 amino acids. The ends were cut back, 0 bases at V and 6 bases at J, with 13 bases in the middle. CDR1 and CDR2 (germline): KGHSH, LQKENI.

The rearrangement uses TRBV18 and TRBJ2-3; 11 bases agree with TRBD2. V dropped 3 bases and J dropped 1; count of bases not matched to a gene: 0. The CDR3 has 15 amino acids. From germline, CDR1 is KGHSH and CDR2 LQKENI. CDR3 DNA sequence: TGTGCCAGCTCACCGGGACTAGCGGGCACAGATACGCAGTATTTT. It translates to CASSPGLAGTDTQYF.

V usage is TRBV4-1 and J usage is TRBJ1-2; D is unclear. The germline gives CDR1 MGHRA, CDR2 YSYEKL. The CDR3 extends over 14 amino acids. V lost 1 base, J lost 6 bases, and 12 bases lay in between. The chain's CDR3 is CASSQVLTVDGYTF. CDR3 DNA: TGCGCCAGCAGCCAAGTTCTCACAGTCGATGGCTACACCTTC.

This clone was seen just once. The CDR3, as DNA: TGTGCCAGCAGTTTCTCGGTAGCGGGAGTCGACGAGCAGTACTTC. Amino acids: CASSFSVAGVDEQYF. The chain has TRBV27 and TRBJ2-7, with 9 positions matching TRBD2. This CDR3 is 15 amino acids long. Trimming cost V 3 bases and J 5 bases; bases outside gene matches: 8. Germline V gives CDR1 MNHEY, CDR2 SMNVEV (reference sequence).

The CDR3 sequence: CASSLGHGNTIYF. CDR3 nucleotide sequence: TGTGCCAGCAGTTTGGGCCATGGAAACACCATATATTTT. This chain links TRBV28 with TRBJ1-3; D is uncertain. The CDR3 runs 13 residues. Germline V gene lookup returns CDR1 MDHEN and CDR2 SYDVKM. V was shortened by 3 bases and J by 3 bases, with 6 bases between the two germline ends.

The chain recombines TRBV6-2 or TRBV6-3 with TRBJ1-6, with no clear D. CDR1 is MNHEY and CDR2 is SVGEGT in the germline V gene. The CDR3 has 14 amino acids. V lost 5 bases, J lost 6 bases, and 11 bases lay in between. CDR3 residues: CASSKTGSNSPLHF. DNA of the CDR3: TGTGCCAGCAGTAAAACGGGGAGTAATTCACCCCTCCACTTT.

V and J are TRBV5-8 and TRBJ2-5, with D possibly matching TRBD1 (5 bases). Trimming shortened V by 3 bases and J by 7 bases, and 13 bases separated the two germline ends. The CDR3 is 13 residues long. Germline CDR1 reads SGHTS; CDR2 reads YDEGEE. Here the CDR3 DNA reads TGTGCCAGCAGCTCCCCAGGGTGGGGGACCCAGTACTTC. As protein: CASSSPGWGTQYF.

To note about this clone: An end of the junction does not agree with germline; a read error may underlie this. V gene TRBV6-1 combines with J gene TRBJ1-2; TRBD1 aligns across 11 bases. Germline V CDR1 and CDR2: MNHNS, SASEGT. This CDR3 contains 16 residues. This CDR3 is CASREGTGGARPGYTF. The CDR3, as DNA: TGTGCCAGCAGGGAAGGGACAGGGGGAGCTCGACCCGGCTACACCTTC.

The rearrangement joins TRBV11-2 to TRBJ2-7; no reliable D call. The germline gives CDR1 SGHAT, CDR2 FQNNGV. V was cut by 4 bases and J by 4 bases, with 8 bases left in between. CDR3 length equals 12 residues. The CDR3 loop is CASSSAGYEQYF. The CDR3, as DNA: TGTGCCAGCAGCTCAGCAGGTTACGAGCAGTACTTC. The variable domain in full, completed from reference TRBV11-2 and TRBJ2-7, reads EAGVAQSPRYKIIEKRQSVAFWCNPISGHATLYWYQQILGQGPKLLIQFQNNGVVDDSQLPKDRFSAERLKGVDSTLKIQPAKLEDSAVYLCASSSAGYEQYFGPGTRLTVT.

The genes are TRBV5-1 and TRBJ1-1; possible D gene TRBD1, 5 bases. This CDR3 is built from 16 residues. Per germline, CDR1 SGHRS and CDR2 YFSETQ. The ends were cut back, 2 bases at V and 3 bases at J, with 17 bases in the middle. DNA for the CDR3: TGCGCCAGCAGCTTTGGGGGGTTGCAGTTGGACACTGAAGCTTTCTTT. Its translation: CASSFGGLQLDTEAFF.

The chain is built from TRBV19 and TRBJ1-5; 7 nucleotides agree with TRBD1. The V gene end was trimmed by 9 bases and the J gene end by 3 bases; junction bases not matched to a gene: 11. The CDR3 has 15 residues. Germline V CDR1 and CDR2: LNHDA, SQIVND (reference sequence). The CDR3 sequence: CASIKQGSYNQPQHF. The CDR3 DNA reads TGTGCCAGCATCAAACAGGGGTCCTACAATCAGCCCCAGCATTTT.

The J gene is TRBJ2-2, the V gene TRBV27; D call uncertain. Germline V gene lookup returns CDR1 MNHEY and CDR2 SMNVEV (reference sequence). Trimming left V 6 bases short and J 0 bases short, with 8 bases between. CDR3 length: 14 residues. The CDR3 coding sequence is TGTGCCAGCAGACGGGTCTCGAACACCGGGGAGCTGTTTTTT. As protein: CASRRVSNTGELFF.

V is TRBV6-5 and J is TRBJ1-4, with a tentative D call TRBD1 (6 bases). CDR1 and CDR2 (germline): MNHEY, SVGAGI. Trimming removed 6 bases at V and 4 bases at J, with 12 bases between. The CDR3 spans 14 residues. This CDR3 is CASRIGQNNEKLFF. The DNA of the CDR3 is TGTGCCAGCAGAATCGGACAGAATAATGAAAAACTGTTTTTT.

This clone was detected only a few times. The V call is TRBV25-1, the J call TRBJ2-3; 8 bases are a match to TRBD2. There are 15 residues in the CDR3. V lost 6 bases and J lost 4; bases outside the gene matches: 9. CDR1 is MGHDK and CDR2 is SYGVNS in the germline V gene. The CDR3 DNA follows: TGTGCCAGCAGCAGCCGGGGGGGGAACCCAGATACGCAGTATTTT. This codes for CASSSRGGNPDTQYF. Combining the CDR3 with reference TRBV25-1 and TRBJ2-3 gives the whole variable domain EADIYQTPRYLVIGTGKKITLECSQTMGHDKMYWYQQDPGMELHLIHYSYGVNSTEKGDLSSESTVSRIRTEHFPLTLESARPSHTSQYLCASSSRGGNPDTQYFGPGTRLTVL.

This chain uses TRBV19 with TRBJ1-5; D ambiguous. The CDR3 runs 14 residues. Germline lookup yields CDR1 LNHDA and CDR2 SQIVND (reference sequence). V was shortened by 7 bases and J by 4 bases, with 14 bases between the two germline ends. CDR3 bases: TGTGCCAGTAAAAGCGGGTCGAGGAATCAGCCCCAGCATTTT. Translating gives CASKSGSRNQPQHF.

The chain recombines TRBV11-2 with TRBJ2-5, with a tentative D call TRBD1 (7 bases). This CDR3 is built from 14 residues. From germline, CDR1 is SGHAT and CDR2 FQNNGV. With 5 bases removed from V and 3 bases from J, the gap between germline ends came to 13 bases. The CDR3 DNA reads as TGTGCCAGCAGCCTTTCAGGGGGGAAAGAGACCCAGTACTTC. Amino acid sequence: CASSLSGGKETQYF.

The chain links TRBV10-3 to TRBJ2-1; 10 bases agree with TRBD1. The CDR3 loop spans 14 amino acids. In germline, CDR1 is ENHRY, CDR2 SYGVKD. V was clipped by 7 bases and J by 7 bases; unmatched bases: 7. CDR3 residues: CAITRQGARNEQFF. The CDR3 coding sequence is TGTGCCATCACCCGACAGGGGGCGAGAAATGAGCAGTTCTTC.

CDR3 nucleotide sequence: TGTGCCAGCAGCCGAGGAACCTTGACCTACTACGAGCAGTACTTC. Protein product: CASSRGTLTYYEQYF. The chain is built from TRBV14 and TRBJ2-7; no clear D gene. The germline CDR1 and CDR2 sequences are SGHDN and FVKESK. V shed 4 bases and J shed 3 bases, with 16 bases lying between them. The CDR3 contains 15 residues.

This rearrangement joins TRBV9 to TRBJ2-3; 11 nucleotides line up with TRBD2. Germline V gene lookup returns CDR1 SGDLS and CDR2 YYNGEE. Trimming took 3 bases from V and 6 from J; bases not matched to a gene: 12. This CDR3 region has 17 residues. The CDR3 is CASSASLILAGADTQYF. CDR3 bases: TGTGCCAGCAGCGCAAGCCTTATACTAGCGGGGGCGGATACGCAGTATTTT.

The chain uses TRBV7-9 and TRBJ1-2; 9 nucleotides match TRBD1. The junction had 3 bases not matched to a gene; V was cut back by 5 bases and J by 2 bases. Germline V lookup: CDR1 SEHNR, CDR2 FQNEAQ (reference sequence). The CDR3 length is 14 residues. CDR3 region: CASSAGTGNYGYTF. The DNA of the CDR3 is TGTGCCAGCAGCGCCGGGACAGGGAACTATGGCTACACCTTC.

The J gene is TRBJ2-1, the V gene TRBV19; D is perhaps TRBD1 (6 bases). The CDR3 loop spans 14 amino acids. Trimming removed 3 bases at V and 1 base at J, with 7 bases between. CDR1 is LNHDA, CDR2 SQIVND, per germline (reference sequence). The DNA of the CDR3 is TGTGCCAGTAGTATCCAGGGGTCCTACAATGAGCAGTTCTTC. Its protein is CASSIQGSYNEQFF. Using reference TRBV19 and TRBJ2-1 for the parts outside the CDR3, the full variable domain is DGGITQSPKYLFRKEGQNVTLSCEQNLNHDAMYWYRQDPGQGLRLIYYSQIVNDFQKGDIAEGYSVSREKKESFPLTVTSAQKNPTAFYLCASSIQGSYNEQFFGPGTRLTVL.

The rearrangement links TRBV19 to TRBJ1-3, with no clear D. The CDR3 covers 15 residues. The V end lost 3 bases, the J end lost 1 base, and 10 bases lay between the germline ends. Germline V CDR1 and CDR2: LNHDA, SQIVND (reference sequence). The CDR3 reads CASSISFLSGNTIYF. The CDR3 nucleotides read TGTGCCAGTAGTATCTCCTTTTTATCTGGAAACACCATATATTTT.